A selection of T cell receptor beta chains follows, all from one sample in a study of CD8+CD57+ T cells in acquired aplastic anemia. TCRdb re-derived calls from the reads in MiXCR, one entry per CDR3 protein. Of 150,000 to 200,000 distinct CDR3 sequences in the sample, around half were seen once. Sequencing was carried out using sorted CD4+, CD8+, or CD8+CD57+ T cells (not recorded which) from PBMCs. The origin of the receptors is a human donor in good health. CDR3s include the opening cysteine and the closing phenylalanine or tryptophan. Each record gives: J gene, clone size, V gene, CDR3 protein. Rows may omit the clone size; those that give it use once, few, many or a size class.

TRBJ2-3,.,TRBV29-1,CSGGQGSTDTQYF
TRBJ2-7,many,TRBV7-2,CASRSLGYEQYF
TRBJ2-1,.,TRBV12-5,CASGLGHQDYNEQFF
TRBJ1-2,few,TRBV29-1,CSVPNRQGPYYGYTF
TRBJ2-7,many,TRBV6-2/TRBV6-3,CASTQTEYEQYF
TRBJ2-5,few,TRBV10-3,CAISESRYRLQETQYF
TRBJ2-3,many,TRBV5-4,CASSERRTDTQYF
TRBJ2-3,.,TRBV29-1,CSVGLAGVADTQYF
TRBJ2-2,.,TRBV2,CASTTDRSLGGELFF
TRBJ2-4,.,TRBV19,CASSIGATGDIQYF
TRBJ1-4,many,TRBV11-2,CASRGLEKLFF
TRBJ2-5,.,TRBV19,CAGSGQGTQETQYF
TRBJ2-3,.,TRBV3-1,CASSQDVAVTDTQYF
TRBJ1-5,few,TRBV24-1,CATSGRGGQPQHF
TRBJ1-5,few,TRBV3-1,CASSRGIGSNQPQHF
TRBJ1-6,many,TRBV5-6,CASSSQGEISPLHF
TRBJ1-3,.,TRBV11-2,CASSLGKGTGSTIYF
TRBJ1-3,.,TRBV28,CASSTAVHSGNTIYF
TRBJ2-5,.,TRBV18,CASSPPLNSGRAVQETQYF
TRBJ1-5,.,TRBV6-1,CASSQTARAYSQPQHF
TRBJ1-2,.,TRBV7-6,CASSAGKSAGDYYGYTF
TRBJ1-5,once,TRBV2,CASSLQDSGNQPQHF
TRBJ2-5,many,TRBV20-1,CSATPDGLGGETQYF
TRBJ2-2,many,TRBV20-1,CSARGFRSSGSGTGELFF
TRBJ2-2,.,TRBV2,CASSQDRWSGELFF
TRBJ2-2,.,TRBV9,CASTRTVNTGELFF
TRBJ2-3,.,TRBV10-1,CASIADTDTQYF
TRBJ2-5,.,TRBV5-4,CASSQGLAGAETQYF
TRBJ2-7,.,TRBV7-8,CASSRGLAGYEQYF
TRBJ2-3,many,TRBV4-2,CASSSGTSGHSTDTQYF
TRBJ1-2,.,TRBV4-3,CASSQSQRVNGYTF
TRBJ2-5,.,TRBV7-8,CASSLDGETQYF
TRBJ1-5,.,TRBV10-3,CAISDAGGNQPQHF
TRBJ1-1,.,TRBV15,CATAQGNTEAFF
TRBJ1-4,.,TRBV20-1,CSAIDREGNEKLFF
TRBJ1-1,.,TRBV5-5,CASSLVGMNTEAFF
TRBJ1-1,.,TRBV15,CATSRRTANTEAFF
TRBJ2-1,few,TRBV4-2,CASSQISGGSSYNEQFF
TRBJ1-5,.,TRBV10-3,CAISEEEGRGNQPQHF
TRBJ2-7,many,TRBV7-2,CASSFGWDLQYEQYF
TRBJ2-5,.,TRBV7-9,CASSPRTGEETQYF
TRBJ2-7,.,TRBV12-3/TRBV12-4,CASSKREGNYEQYF
TRBJ1-2,many,TRBV5-1,CASSLTGLANYGYTF
TRBJ2-7,.,TRBV12-3/TRBV12-4,CASSSIHEQYF
TRBJ2-1,.,TRBV28,CASIGSDGDNEQFF
TRBJ2-7,.,TRBV10-3,CATLTGTGQDFHEQYF
TRBJ2-3,many,TRBV7-9,CASSLKPGLLPGQGTQYF
TRBJ1-2,.,TRBV9,CASSVGYYGYTF
TRBJ2-5,many,TRBV19,CASSILESGVRETQYF
TRBJ2-7,few,TRBV29-1,CSVVGRSYEQYF
TRBJ1-1,.,TRBV10-3,CATRQEINTDAFF
TRBJ2-2,.,TRBV5-1,CASSLGLAGGLSTGELFF
TRBJ1-2,.,TRBV6-5,CASSRTGVYGYTF
TRBJ1-2,.,TRBV27,CASSFVGSPNYGYTF